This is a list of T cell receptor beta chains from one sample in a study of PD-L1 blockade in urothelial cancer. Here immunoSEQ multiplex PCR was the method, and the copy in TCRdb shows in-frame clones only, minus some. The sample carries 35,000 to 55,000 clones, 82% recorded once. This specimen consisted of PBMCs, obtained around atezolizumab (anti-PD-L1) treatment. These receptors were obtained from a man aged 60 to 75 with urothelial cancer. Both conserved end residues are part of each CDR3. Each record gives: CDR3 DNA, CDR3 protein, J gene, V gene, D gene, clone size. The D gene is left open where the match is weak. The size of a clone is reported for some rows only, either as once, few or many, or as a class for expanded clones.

cdr3_nt: TGTGCCAGCAGGCGGACAGGGGTCCGTAATGGCTACACCTTC
cdr3_aa: CASRRTGVRNGYTF
j_call: TRBJ1-2
v_call: TRBV27
d_call: TRBD1
clone_size: NA

cdr3_nt: TGTGCCAGCAAGGGGGGGTACAGCCAAGAGACCCAGTACTTC
cdr3_aa: CASKGGYSQETQYF
j_call: TRBJ2-5
v_call: TRBV6-5
d_call: NA
clone_size: NA

cdr3_nt: TGCGCCAGCAGCCAAGGGTGGCTAGCGGGCGAGCAGTACTTC
cdr3_aa: CASSQGWLAGEQYF
j_call: TRBJ2-7
v_call: TRBV4-3
d_call: TRBD2
clone_size: once

cdr3_nt: TGTGCCAGCAGTGTAGATAATAGCAATCAGCCCCAGCATTTT
cdr3_aa: CASSVDNSNQPQHF
j_call: TRBJ1-5
v_call: TRBV6-1
d_call: NA
clone_size: NA

cdr3_nt: TGTGCCAGCAGCTTAGGGGGGACAGGGGTTTATGGCTACACCTTC
cdr3_aa: CASSLGGTGVYGYTF
j_call: TRBJ1-2
v_call: TRBV7-2
d_call: TRBD1
clone_size: NA

cdr3_nt: TGTGCCAGCAGCCCCCGGGGGGCGAACTACAATGAGCAGTTCTTC
cdr3_aa: CASSPRGANYNEQFF
j_call: TRBJ2-1
v_call: TRBV14
d_call: NA
clone_size: NA

cdr3_nt: TGTGCCAGCAGCCCCGTAGCGTACGAGCAGTACTTC
cdr3_aa: CASSPVAYEQYF
j_call: TRBJ2-7
v_call: TRBV6-6
d_call: NA
clone_size: NA

cdr3_nt: TGTGCCAGCAGTGGACAGGGTGATGGAAACACCATATATTTT
cdr3_aa: CASSGQGDGNTIYF
j_call: TRBJ1-3
v_call: TRBV7-2
d_call: TRBD1
clone_size: NA

cdr3_nt: TGTGCCAGCAGCCCCAGGGAGGGTGCACACTACAATGAGCAGTTCTTC
cdr3_aa: CASSPREGAHYNEQFF
j_call: TRBJ2-1
v_call: TRBV7-9
d_call: TRBD2
clone_size: NA

cdr3_nt: TGTGCCAGCAGCCAGCCAGGTGAGCAGTTCTTC
cdr3_aa: CASSQPGEQFF
j_call: TRBJ2-1
v_call: TRBV16
d_call: NA
clone_size: NA

cdr3_nt: TGTGCCAGCAGCCGACAGGGGGCGGGAGAAGGCTACACCTTC
cdr3_aa: CASSRQGAGEGYTF
j_call: TRBJ1-2
v_call: TRBV2
d_call: TRBD1
clone_size: NA

cdr3_nt: TGTGCCAGCAGCTTATCACCGAGCTCCTACGAGCAGTACTTC
cdr3_aa: CASSLSPSSYEQYF
j_call: TRBJ2-7
v_call: TRBV7-2
d_call: NA
clone_size: NA

cdr3_nt: TGTGCCAGCAGCCCTGACAGGGACGCTTCCGCCGGGGAGCTGTTTTTT
cdr3_aa: CASSPDRDASAGELFF
j_call: TRBJ2-2
v_call: TRBV21-1
d_call: NA
clone_size: NA

cdr3_nt: TGTGCCAGCAGCCAAGATGTAAGCGGGAGGGCTGCTGAGCAGTTCTTC
cdr3_aa: CASSQDVSGRAAEQFF
j_call: TRBJ2-1
v_call: TRBV4-2
d_call: TRBD2
clone_size: NA

cdr3_nt: TGCGCCAGCAGCTCAAGCGGGACGCCGGAAGAGACCCAGTACTTC
cdr3_aa: CASSSSGTPEETQYF
j_call: TRBJ2-5
v_call: TRBV5-1
d_call: TRBD2
clone_size: NA

cdr3_nt: TGTGCCAGCATCTCGGGACAGGGCCTGTCTGGGGCCAACGTCCTGACTTTC
cdr3_aa: CASISGQGLSGANVLTF
j_call: TRBJ2-6
v_call: TRBV5-8
d_call: TRBD1
clone_size: NA

cdr3_nt: TGTGCCAGCAGCCCACTAGCGGGGGGTCAAGAGACCCAGTACTTC
cdr3_aa: CASSPLAGGQETQYF
j_call: TRBJ2-5
v_call: TRBV27
d_call: TRBD2
clone_size: NA

cdr3_nt: TGTGCCAGCAGCTTACGGGGGAGCAGGACCGGGGAGCTGTTTTTT
cdr3_aa: CASSLRGSRTGELFF
j_call: TRBJ2-2
v_call: TRBV11-2
d_call: NA
clone_size: NA

cdr3_nt: TGTGCCAGCAGCTATGAACGGGATGCTGGAAACACCATATATTTT
cdr3_aa: CASSYERDAGNTIYF
j_call: TRBJ1-3
v_call: TRBV7-2
d_call: NA
clone_size: NA

cdr3_nt: TGTGCCATCAGTGAGTCGGACAGTGCAGGGACGTTTCATCAGCCCCAGCATTTT
cdr3_aa: CAISESDSAGTFHQPQHF
j_call: TRBJ1-5
v_call: TRBV10-3
d_call: NA
clone_size: NA

cdr3_nt: TGTGCCAGCAGGGAGACAGGAGTGGAGACCCAGTACTTC
cdr3_aa: CASRETGVETQYF
j_call: TRBJ2-5
v_call: TRBV6-1
d_call: NA
clone_size: once

cdr3_nt: TGTGCCAGCAGTGGGCCAGGGGGTTTAGATAGGAATTCACCCCTCCACTTT
cdr3_aa: CASSGPGGLDRNSPLHF
j_call: TRBJ1-6
v_call: TRBV6-1
d_call: TRBD1
clone_size: NA

cdr3_nt: TGTGCCAGCAGCCGTCGGGGGGTGGCAACTAATGAAAAACTGTTTTTT
cdr3_aa: CASSRRGVATNEKLFF
j_call: TRBJ1-4
v_call: TRBV13
d_call: NA
clone_size: NA

cdr3_nt: TGTGCCAGTAGTCAGACTAGCGGATCCCAAGAGACCCAGTACTTC
cdr3_aa: CASSQTSGSQETQYF
j_call: TRBJ2-5
v_call: TRBV19
d_call: TRBD2
clone_size: NA

cdr3_nt: TGTGCCATCAGCGCGGAGAACTATGGCTACACCTTC
cdr3_aa: CAISAENYGYTF
j_call: TRBJ1-2
v_call: TRBV10-3
d_call: NA
clone_size: NA

cdr3_nt: TGTGCCAGCAGCCAAGTTCAGGGGTCTAATGAAAAACTGTTTTTT
cdr3_aa: CASSQVQGSNEKLFF
j_call: TRBJ1-4
v_call: TRBV4-2
d_call: NA
clone_size: NA

cdr3_nt: TGTGCCAGCCGGGACATCGCTAACACCGGGGAGCTGTTTTTT
cdr3_aa: CASRDIANTGELFF
j_call: TRBJ2-2
v_call: TRBV6-4
d_call: NA
clone_size: many